Below are 26 T cell receptor beta chains sequenced from a single sample in a study of blood T cells in healthy people across ages. Next came a second PCR, run for about 6 to 11 cycles, which used a sample-barcoded 5' primer along with a J-beta primer mix. MiXCR was run by TCRdb on the 5' RACE reads, yielding one entry per CDR3 protein. Of more than 750,000 distinct CDR3 sequences in the sample, almost 30% are singletons; the top ten hold 10%. These data were also reused for a study on T cells of mothers and their children.

The material sequenced was blood. These receptors were collected from a woman between 35 and 50 years old in good health.

The gene calls are TRBV6-4 and TRBJ1-2; a weak D match, TRBD1 (5 bases). V was shortened by 11 bases and J by 4 bases, with 20 bases between the two germline ends. CDR3 size: 14 residues. Germline CDR1 reads MRHNA; CDR2 reads SNTAGT. CDR3 residues: CASTQEAGSYGYTF. The CDR3 DNA is TGTGCCTCCACACAGGAGGCTGGGTCCTATGGCTACACCTTC.

As concerns this clonotype: Compared with germline, one end of the junction differs, possibly owing to a read error. V usage is TRBV5-1 and J usage is TRBJ1-1, with a weak D call TRBD1 (5 bases). The CDR3 covers 14 residues. Germline V gene sequence: CDR1 SGHRS, CDR2 YFSETQ. CDR3 sequence (DNA): TGCGCCAGCGGCTTCCAGGGTGACGGCACTGAAGCTTTCTTT. It specifies CASGFQGDGTEAFF.

This clonotype was detected only a few times. This chain connects TRBV5-1 to TRBJ2-3, with D unresolved. There are 13 residues in the CDR3. CDR1 is SGHRS and CDR2 is YFSETQ in the germline V gene. The V end lost 0 bases, the J end lost 4 bases, and 6 bases lay between the germline ends. CDR3 sequence: CASSLAHADTQYF. The DNA of the CDR3 is TGCGCCAGCAGCTTGGCCCACGCAGATACGCAGTATTTT.

The genes are TRBV14 and TRBJ2-1; the D call may be TRBD1 or TRBD2 (6 bases each). The ends were cut back, 1 base at V and 4 bases at J, with 11 bases in the middle. The length of the CDR3 is 15 residues. Germline CDR1 SGHDN, CDR2 FVKESK. This chain's CDR3 is CASSQVGGTYNEQFF. The CDR3 nucleotides read TGTGCCAGCAGCCAAGTAGGGGGGACGTACAATGAGCAGTTCTTC.

This clonotype was found many times. The chain carries TRBV29-1 and TRBJ2-7; no definite D call. The CDR3 covers 13 residues. Germline V gene sequence: CDR1 SQVTM, CDR2 ANQGSEA. Trimming cost V 4 bases and J 0 bases, with 10 bases left between them. CDR3 residues: CSVAGLFSYEQYF. The CDR3 DNA reads TGCAGCGTTGCGGGCCTCTTCTCCTACGAGCAGTACTTC.

This clonotype was detected a few times. The chain joins TRBV5-1 to TRBJ1-1; the match to TRBD1 covers 7 bases. Germline CDR1 reads SGHRS; CDR2 reads YFSETQ. This CDR3 contains 13 residues. V shed 3 bases and J 4 bases; nucleotides not matched to a gene: 3. The CDR3 loop is CASSSQGSTEAFF. The DNA of the CDR3 is TGCGCCAGCAGCTCACAGGGGAGCACTGAAGCTTTCTTT.

This clonotype was counted many times. The chain recombines TRBV4-3 with TRBJ2-6; 8 bases agree with TRBD2. CDR3 length: 17 residues. The junction had 1 base not matched to a gene; V was cut back by 0 bases and J by 0 bases. Per the germline V gene, CDR1 is LGHNA and CDR2 is YSLEER. Written as DNA, the CDR3 is TGCGCCAGCAGCCAAGATGGGACTAGCTCTGGGGCCAACGTCCTGACTTTC. Translating it yields CASSQDGTSSGANVLTF.

Regarding this clonotype: A much bigger clone sits one base away, suggesting this may be a read error. The genes are TRBV20-1 and TRBJ2-1; D unresolved. The CDR3 consists of 11 residues. Germline loops: CDR1 DFQATT, CDR2 SNEGSKA (reference sequence). The chain's CDR3 is CRARDDGEQFF. The CDR3 nucleotides read TGCAGGGCTAGAGATGATGGTGAGCAGTTCTTC.

The chain employs TRBV5-1 and TRBJ2-3, with TRBD2 matching 11 bases. Germline V lookup: CDR1 SGHRS, CDR2 YFSETQ. The CDR3 totals 16 residues. V gave up 4 bases and J gave up 3 bases; unmatched junction bases: 7. CDR3 region: CASSPLTSGKTDTQYF. As DNA, the CDR3 is TGCGCCAGCAGCCCACTGACTAGCGGGAAAACAGATACGCAGTATTTT.

This clonotype was detected many times. The chain combines TRBV7-2 with TRBJ1-2; no firm D call. With 5 bases removed from V and 6 bases from J, the gap between germline ends came to 10 bases. Germline CDR1 is SGHTA and CDR2 is FQGNSA. CDR3 size: 12 residues. The CDR3 region has the DNA TGTGCCAGCAGCCTGTTTCGACATGGCTACACCTTC. It encodes CASSLFRHGYTF.

Ten or more counts support this clonotype. The chain uses TRBV20-1 and TRBJ1-2; TRBD1 aligns across 10 bases. CDR1 is DFQATT, CDR2 SNEGSKA, per germline (reference sequence). The length of the CDR3 is 15 residues. The V segment lost 3 bases and the J segment 4 bases; nucleotides outside the gene matches: 8. The CDR3 DNA reads TGCAGTGCTAGGGCCGGAGGACAGGGGGTCTATGGCTACACCTTC. Its translation: CSARAGGQGVYGYTF.

For this clonotype: A junction boundary mismatches the germline segment, possibly from a read error. The rearrangement joins TRBV5-5 to TRBJ2-1, with D perhaps given as TRBD1 or TRBD2 (5 bases each). Germline lookup yields CDR1 SGHKS and CDR2 YYEKEE (reference sequence). CDR3 length: 13 amino acids. The chain's CDR3 is CANSWGSSYEQFF. The CDR3 DNA reads as TGTGCCAACAGCTGGGGGTCAAGTTACGAGCAGTTCTTC.

This sequence joins TRBV9 and TRBJ2-1; 9 nucleotides align to TRBD1. The J segment lost 5 bases and the V segment lost 1 base, leaving 7 bases of the junction unmatched. Germline CDR1 and CDR2: SGDLS and YYNGEE. The CDR3 runs 16 residues. In DNA, the CDR3 is TGTGCCAGCAGCGTAACCACAGGGGGCGTGGACAATGAGCAGTTCTTC. It is translated as CASSVTTGGVDNEQFF.

V usage is TRBV7-2 and J usage is TRBJ2-4, with 11 bases lining up with TRBD2. In germline, CDR1 is SGHTA, CDR2 FQGNSA. The CDR3 has 18 amino acids. The J segment lost 6 bases and the V segment lost 0 bases, leaving 10 bases of the junction unmatched. CDR3 sequence (DNA): TGTGCCAGCAGCTTAGCGCCGGCTAGCGGGGGGCGGGGAAACATTCAGTACTTC. This sequence encodes CASSLAPASGGRGNIQYF.

The V and J genes are TRBV20-1 and TRBJ2-5; a possible D gene is TRBD2 (6 bases). Trimming left V 6 bases short and J 3 bases short, with 20 bases between. Germline V gene lookup returns CDR1 DFQATT and CDR2 SNEGSKA (reference sequence). The CDR3 has 15 amino acids. The CDR3 protein is CSATIAEGPEETQYF. The CDR3 nucleotides read TGCAGTGCCACGATAGCGGAGGGGCCGGAAGAGACCCAGTACTTC.

This chain uses TRBV10-3 with TRBJ1-4; D unresolved. The length of the CDR3 is 15 residues. CDR1 and CDR2 from the germline V gene are ENHRY and SYGVKD. V shed 0 bases and J shed 5 bases, with 10 bases lying between them. CDR3 sequence (DNA): TGTGCCATCAGTGAGTCCGGATCGGGGAATGAAAAACTGTTTTTT. This gives the protein CAISESGSGNEKLFF.

V and J are TRBV20-1 and TRBJ2-3; D perhaps matches TRBD2 (7 bases). This CDR3 spans 14 amino acids. The germline gives CDR1 DFQATT, CDR2 SNEGSKA (reference sequence). The CDR3 loop is CSLGGRGLTDTQYF. CDR3 nucleotide sequence: TGCAGCCTCGGGGGGCGCGGGCTCACAGATACGCAGTATTTT.

A note on this clonotype: One junction end does not reproduce the germline sequence, and a read error may be involved. The J gene is TRBJ1-2, the V gene TRBV7-3, with D tentatively TRBD1 (5 bases). Germline CDR1 reads SGHTA; CDR2 reads FQGTGA. There are 14 residues in the CDR3. CDR3 in DNA: TGTGCCAGCAGCTTACTCCCGGGGGACTATGGTTACACCTTC. Its protein product is CASSLLPGDYGYTF.

Ten or more counts support this clonotype. The chain links TRBV6-2 or TRBV6-3 to TRBJ2-3; the match to TRBD2 covers 9 bases. The CDR3 loop spans 14 amino acids. J gave up 6 bases and V 4 bases, and 5 bases lay outside the gene matches. Germline assignment: CDR1 MNHEY and CDR2 SVGEGT. CDR3 sequence: CASSSRLAGDTQYF. As DNA, the CDR3 is TGTGCCAGCAGTTCCCGCCTAGCGGGGGATACGCAGTATTTT.

This sequence joins TRBV6-6 and TRBJ2-1; D could derive from TRBD1 or TRBD2 (5 bases each). The CDR3 has 14 amino acids. From germline, CDR1 is MNHNY and CDR2 SVGAGI (reference sequence). The V and J ends lost 4 bases and 6 bases respectively, with 13 bases between them. This CDR3 is CASSLGTYFNEQFF. For the CDR3, the DNA is TGTGCCAGCAGTTTAGGGACCTATTTCAATGAGCAGTTCTTC.

There are many counts of this clonotype. The chain employs TRBV7-9 and TRBJ2-5, with D uncertain. The CDR3 extends over 13 amino acids. Trimming shortened V by 1 base and J by 6 bases, and 9 bases separated the two germline ends. Germline CDR1 and CDR2: SEHNR and FQNEAQ (reference sequence). The CDR3 DNA reads as TGTGCCAGCAGCTTAGGCGGCCCCAAGACCCAGTACTTC. Residues: CASSLGGPKTQYF.

This sequence joins TRBV12-3 or TRBV12-4 and TRBJ1-1, with D possibly being TRBD1 (6 bases). The ends were cut back, 8 bases at V and 3 bases at J, with 19 bases in the middle. The CDR3 runs to 15 residues. The CDR3 loop is CASQARQGWDTEAFF. The CDR3 region has the DNA TGTGCCAGCCAGGCCCGCCAGGGGTGGGACACTGAAGCTTTCTTT.

This clonotype has more than one count but fewer than ten. Here the CDR3 DNA reads TGTGCCAGCAGTGCCCCGGACAGGGATCAGCCCCAGCATTTT. Translated: CASSAPDRDQPQHF. V usage is TRBV12-3 or TRBV12-4 and J usage is TRBJ1-5; 8 bases are a match to TRBD1. After removal of 5 bases from V and 5 bases from J, the junction contained 5 bases not matched to a gene. The CDR3 sequence is 14 residues long.

A remark on this clonotype: A much larger clone lies one base from this, so it may be a read error. The chain couples TRBV7-2 to TRBJ2-1, with 10 bases fitting TRBD2. Germline V gene data show CDR1 as SGHTA and CDR2 as FQGNSA. The CDR3 consists of 15 residues. The J segment lost 4 bases and the V segment lost 8 bases, leaving 8 bases of the junction unmatched. The CDR3 loop is CASGRSGGRYNEQFF. DNA for the CDR3: TGTGCCAGCGGCCGTAGCGGGGGGCGGTACAATGAGCAGTTCTTC.

The J gene is TRBJ1-1, the V gene TRBV28; 7 positions agree with TRBD1. The CDR3 loop spans 15 amino acids. With V trimmed by 5 bases and J by 5 bases, 11 bases remained unmatched. Germline CDR1 and CDR2: MDHEN and SYDVKM. Here the CDR3 reads CASSGSTGRPTEAFF. The CDR3, as DNA: TGTGCCAGCAGTGGGTCGACAGGGAGACCAACTGAAGCTTTCTTT.

The genes are TRBV7-9 and TRBJ2-4; 8 nucleotides line up with TRBD1. The J call may be faulty, since TRBJ2-7 better matches the DNA end. Germline-derived CDR1 and CDR2 are SEHNR and FQNEAQ (reference sequence). CDR3 length equals 14 residues. This CDR3 is CASSPADRGREQYF. The DNA of the CDR3 is TGTGCCAGCAGTCCCGCCGACAGGGGACGCGAGCAGTACTTC.